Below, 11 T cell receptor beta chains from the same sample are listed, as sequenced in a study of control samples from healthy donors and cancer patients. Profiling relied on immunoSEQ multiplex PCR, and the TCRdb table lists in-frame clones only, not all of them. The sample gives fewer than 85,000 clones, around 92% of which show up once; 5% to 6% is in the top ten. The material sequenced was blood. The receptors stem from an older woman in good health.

The CDR3 is CASSQRGRGPNTEAFF. The CDR3 DNA reads as TGTGCCAGCAGCCAACGCGGCAGGGGGCCGAACACTGAAGCTTTCTTT. The chain has TRBV3-1 (or the pseudogene TRBV3-2) and TRBJ1-1, with 8 bases identical to TRBD1. With V trimmed by 2 bases and J by 1 base, 6 bases remained unmatched. CDR1 is LGHDT and CDR2 is YNNKEL in the germline V gene (reference sequence). CDR3 length equals 16 residues.

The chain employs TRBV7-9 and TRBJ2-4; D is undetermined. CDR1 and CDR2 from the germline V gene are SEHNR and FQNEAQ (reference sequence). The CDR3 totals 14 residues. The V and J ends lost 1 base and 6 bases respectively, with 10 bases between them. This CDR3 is CASSLGNSGNIQYF. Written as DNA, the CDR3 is TGTGCCAGCAGCTTAGGCAACTCCGGAAACATTCAGTACTTC.

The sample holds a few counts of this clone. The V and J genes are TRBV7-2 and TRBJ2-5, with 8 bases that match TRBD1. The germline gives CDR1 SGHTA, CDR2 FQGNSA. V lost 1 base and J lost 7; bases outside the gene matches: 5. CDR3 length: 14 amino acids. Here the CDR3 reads CASSLVQGERTQYF. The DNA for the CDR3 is TGTGCCAGCAGCTTAGTACAGGGGGAAAGGACCCAGTACTTC.

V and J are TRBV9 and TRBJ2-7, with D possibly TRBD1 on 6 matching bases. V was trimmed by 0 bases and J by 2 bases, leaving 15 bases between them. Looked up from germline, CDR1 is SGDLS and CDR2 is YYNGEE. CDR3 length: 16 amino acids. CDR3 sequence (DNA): TGTGCCAGCAGCGTAGCAGGGCAGGGGAGCGCCTACGAGCAGTACTTC. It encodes CASSVAGQGSAYEQYF.

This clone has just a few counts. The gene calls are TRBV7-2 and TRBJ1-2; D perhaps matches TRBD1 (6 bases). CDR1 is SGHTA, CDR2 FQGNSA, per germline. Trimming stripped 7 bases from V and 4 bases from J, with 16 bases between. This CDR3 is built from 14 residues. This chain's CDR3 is CASTGGGRSYGYTF. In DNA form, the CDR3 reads TGTGCCAGCACCGGCGGGGGGCGAAGCTATGGCTACACCTTC. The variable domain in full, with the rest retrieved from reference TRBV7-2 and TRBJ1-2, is GAGVSQSPSNKVTEKGKDVELRCDPISGHTALYWYRQSLGQGLEFLIYFQGNSAPDKSGLPSDRFSAERTGGSVSTLTIQRTQQEDSAVYLCASTGGGRSYGYTFGSGTRLTVV.

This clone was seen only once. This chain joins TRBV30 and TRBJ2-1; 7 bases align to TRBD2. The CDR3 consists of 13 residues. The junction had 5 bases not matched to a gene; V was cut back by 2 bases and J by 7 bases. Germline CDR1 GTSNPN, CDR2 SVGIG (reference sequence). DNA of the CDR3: TGTGCCTGGAGTAACGGCGGGAGAAATGAGCAGTTCTTC. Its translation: CAWSNGGRNEQFF.

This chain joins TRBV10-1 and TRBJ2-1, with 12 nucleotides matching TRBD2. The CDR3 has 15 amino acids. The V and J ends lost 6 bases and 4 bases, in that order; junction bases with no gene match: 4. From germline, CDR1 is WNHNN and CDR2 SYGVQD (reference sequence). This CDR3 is CASSPLAGGYNEQFF. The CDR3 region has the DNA TGCGCCAGCAGCCCACTAGCGGGAGGATACAATGAGCAGTTCTTC.

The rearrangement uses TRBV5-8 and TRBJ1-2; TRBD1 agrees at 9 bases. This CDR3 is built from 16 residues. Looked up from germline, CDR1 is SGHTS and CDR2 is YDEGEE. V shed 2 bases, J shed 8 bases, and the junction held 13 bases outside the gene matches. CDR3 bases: TGTGCCAGCAGCTTCAAATTCGGACAGGGGACAGGCGGCTACACCTTC. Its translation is CASSFKFGQGTGGYTF.

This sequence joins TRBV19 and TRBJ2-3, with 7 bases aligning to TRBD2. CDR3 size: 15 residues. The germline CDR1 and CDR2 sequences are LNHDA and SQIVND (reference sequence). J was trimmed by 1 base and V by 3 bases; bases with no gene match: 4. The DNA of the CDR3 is TGTGCCAGTAGTATCAGCGGGACCCGCACAGATACGCAGTATTTT. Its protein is CASSISGTRTDTQYF.

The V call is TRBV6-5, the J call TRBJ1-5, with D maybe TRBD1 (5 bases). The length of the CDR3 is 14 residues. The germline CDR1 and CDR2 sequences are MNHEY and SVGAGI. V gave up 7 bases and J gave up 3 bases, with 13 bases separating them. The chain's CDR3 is CASKGRGYNQPQHF. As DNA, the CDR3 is TGTGCCAGCAAGGGACGGGGTTACAATCAGCCCCAGCATTTT.

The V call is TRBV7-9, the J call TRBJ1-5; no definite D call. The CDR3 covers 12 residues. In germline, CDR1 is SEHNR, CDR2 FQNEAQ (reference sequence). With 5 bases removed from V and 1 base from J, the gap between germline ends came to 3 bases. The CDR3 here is CASSNSNQPQHF. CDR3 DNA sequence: TGTGCCAGCAGCAACAGCAATCAGCCCCAGCATTTT.